These 4 T cell receptor beta chains were all obtained from the same sample, sequenced in a study of shared clonotypes between healthy human individuals. The table came from immunoSEQ multiplex PCR; TCRdb's copy has only in-frame clones and leaves some out. The sample lists millions of clones, more than 80% occurring once. Sample: naive CD4+ T cells from PBMCs. Specified subset: CD45RA+ positively selected. The origin of the receptors is a man in his late teens or twenties in good health. Some clones in this sample may be carry-over from other donors' samples.

The CDR3 DNA reads TGCGCCAGCAGCGCACAGGGGATTGGCACTGAAGCTTTCTTT. It codes for CASSAQGIGTEAFF. The chain carries TRBV5-1 and TRBJ1-1, with TRBD1 matching over 7 bases. The J segment lost 4 bases and the V segment lost 4 bases, leaving 7 bases of the junction unmatched. CDR1 is SGHRS, CDR2 YFSETQ, per germline. CDR3 length: 14 residues.

The rearrangement uses TRBV2 and TRBJ2-2; D might be TRBD2 (6 bases). V lost 7 bases, J lost 2 bases, and 17 bases lay in between. CDR1 is SNHLY, CDR2 FYNNEI, per germline. This CDR3 comprises 16 residues. CDR3 in DNA: TGTGCCAGCAACCGGGACTCCTCATTTAACACCGGGGAGCTGTTTTTT. Amino acid sequence: CASNRDSSFNTGELFF.

The chain combines TRBV28 with TRBJ2-7; possible D gene TRBD2, 5 bases. V lost 0 bases and J lost 0, with 6 bases in between. This CDR3 is 14 amino acids long. The germline V gene has CDR1 MDHEN and CDR2 SYDVKM. The CDR3 nucleotides are TGTGCCAGCAGTTTATGGGGGAGCTCCTACGAGCAGTACTTC. Its translation: CASSLWGSSYEQYF. The whole variable domain, filled in from reference TRBV28 and TRBJ2-7, reads DVKVTQSSRYLVKRTGEKVFLECVQDMDHENMFWYRQDPGLGLRLIYFSYDVKMKEKGDIPEGYSVSREKKERFSLILESASTNQTSMYLCASSLWGSSYEQYFGPGTRLTVT.

This chain links TRBV2 with TRBJ1-2, with a tentative D call TRBD1 (5 bases). The V and J ends lost 6 bases and 7 bases respectively, with 18 bases between them. Germline-derived CDR1 and CDR2 are SNHLY and FYNNEI. This CDR3 has 14 residues. The CDR3: CASRAGAGLSGYTF. Here the CDR3 DNA reads TGTGCCAGCAGAGCGGGAGCGGGACTTAGTGGCTACACCTTC.